This paragraph covers one T cell receptor (beta chain) sequence. Its target antigen remains unknown. No clone much larger than this one lies a single base away; base qualities are absent. These data are taken from a study of T cell responses to AZD1222 COVID-19 vaccine (dated by TCRdb to about 2021). Some background on the complete study: AZD1222 recipients with second doses at about 4 weeks or about 12 weeks were pooled, because spike-specific TCR depth and breadth did not differ between schedules. A total of just over 230 trial participants underwent TCR sequencing, of whom 200 to 220 had received two doses of AZD1222 and some 25 had received two doses of the MenACWY control vaccine. Enrollment into the trials was organized by age into subgroups of 18-55, 56-69 and 70-plus years, and those subgroups contained approximately 150, 30 and 60 TCR-sequenced participants, respectively.

The CDR3 goes from the cysteine to the phenylalanine over 14 residues. Only the CDR3 region is kept as DNA, spanning 42 bases read in frame from base 1. CDR1 SGHDN and CDR2 FVKESK were looked up in the germline V gene. For this chain, trimming is 3 bases at the V end and 7 bases at the J end, and the number of junction bases without a gene match is 8. This specimen's time point label, interpreted: baseline before first vaccination. Vaccinee samples came from UK trials COV001 and COV002, including a single-blind randomized controlled phase 2/3 trial of AZD1222 (ChAdOx1 nCoV-19) in healthy adults. For TCRbeta chain sequencing, PBMC samples from trial participants were taken at day 0 and at day 28 after the second dose. The research as a whole found: Because no samples from the day 14 peak response were available, repertoires could be characterized only after the peak T cell response. Most participants were white British and females outnumbered males, and the authors suggested that clonal diversity may have been underestimated. The whole spike protein was spanned by vaccine-associated CD4 TCRs, and dominant responses were seen in regions 160-218 and 743-854. Reportedly, almost half of the unique spike-specific TCRs recognized epitopes lying outside the regions that are mutated in the B.1.351 and B.1.1.7 variants. After two AZD1222 doses, spike-specific TCR breadth and depth were significantly higher than at day 0 and than in MenACWY recipients. Conclusions about previously exposed vaccinees were limited because only six AZD1222 recipients were SARS-CoV-2 seropositive at baseline. In the small 56-69-year group, the increase in depth fell short of significance, most likely because of low power.

The CDR3 regions of human TCRbeta chains were analyzed by immunosequencing. For the original study's pipeline: TCRs in the repertoires were compared against a reference library of SARS-CoV-2-specific TCRs that had been generated with the MIRA antigen-specificity platform. Breadth was defined as the fraction of unique TCRs that were SARS-CoV-2-associated. Depth was defined as the fraction of total T cells that were SARS-CoV-2-associated. Using the MIRA data, each spike-specific TCR was mapped to the spike region that the TCR reacts to and placed in a CD4 or CD8 class. Log10-transformed breadth and depth values were compared by one-way ANOVA with Sidak's multiple comparisons tests. Imported from immuneACCESS, the table was reduced by TCRdb to in-frame sequences with V and J called. These copies leave out some clones; in studies compared against another copy, an unresolved V gene accounts for under half, and the cause of the remainder is not known. That table gives V, J and clone size, and the DNA gave D and trimming. This sample has approximately 150,000 clones in its table, and 80% to 90% of those were observed once. Of the sample, roughly 4.7% falls within the top ten clones.

Sequences were derived from peripheral blood, sampled on day 0 of AZD1222 vaccination. The chain joins TRBV14 to TRBJ2-7; the central 8 bases match TRBD1. This TCR came from an adult in good health. The CDR3 region reads CASSQQATGGEQYF. The DNA sequence reads TGTGCCAGCAGCCAGCAGGCCACAGGGGGGGAGCAGTACTTC.